These T cell receptor beta chains were read from a single sample in a study of T cells in Graves' hyperthyroidism and ophthalmopathy. TCRdb reanalysed the multiplex PCR reads using MiXCR and keeps one entry per CDR3 protein. The repertoire holds tens of thousands of distinct CDR3 sequences, with about 54% as singletons. Sequenced input: peripheral blood or thyroid tissue (not recorded which). The receptors shown here come from a man between 18 and 35 years old with Graves' hyperthyroidism. The CDR3 runs from the conserved cysteine through the conserved F or W. A D gene is named only where the DNA matches it firmly. Clone sizes are given selectively: once, few, many, or a class where the clone is expanded.

d_gene	abundance	v_gene	j_gene	CDR3aa	CDR3nt
.	many	TRBV30	TRBJ2-2	CAWSTGTGELFF	TGTGCCTGGAGCACAGGGACCGGGGAGCTGTTTTTT
TRBD2	.	TRBV5-1	TRBJ2-5	CASSQDRREGETQYF	TGCGCCAGCAGCCAAGATCGGCGGGAGGGAGAGACCCAGTACTTC
TRBD2	many	TRBV4-1	TRBJ2-7	CASLLAGKIYEQYF	TGCGCCAGCTTGCTAGCGGGGAAGATATACGAGCAGTACTTC
.	many	TRBV20-1	TRBJ1-5	CSAGSSISYSNQPQHF	TGCAGTGCGGGATCTAGCATTTCCTATAGCAATCAGCCCCAGCATTTT
.	.	TRBV30	TRBJ2-7	CAWSGLTGNEQYF	TGTGCCTGGAGTGGCCTAACAGGGAACGAGCAGTACTTC
TRBD1	once	TRBV2	TRBJ1-6	CASRGGTGRNSPLHF	TGTGCCAGCAGAGGAGGGACAGGGCGCAATTCACCCCTCCACTTT
.	many	TRBV5-1	TRBJ2-5	CASSPTGSGRMETQYF	TGCGCCAGCAGCCCGACCGGGTCAGGGAGGATGGAGACCCAGTACTTC
TRBD2	many	TRBV13	TRBJ2-7	CASSRLWGGDEQYF	TGTGCCAGCAGCCGCCTATGGGGAGGGGACGAGCAGTACTTC
TRBD1	few	TRBV10-3	TRBJ1-5	CATSPGQGGNQPQHF	TGTGCCACCAGCCCGGGACAGGGTGGCAATCAGCCCCAGCATTTT
TRBD2	.	TRBV7-2	TRBJ2-7	CASSKSGRLAGPPHYEQYF	TGTGCCAGCAGCAAGAGCGGTCGACTAGCGGGACCCCCCCACTACGAGCAGTACTTC
TRBD1	.	TRBV9	TRBJ2-7	CASSVAGTGYYEQYF	TGTGCCAGCAGCGTCGCCGGGACAGGTTACTACGAGCAGTACTTC
.	.	TRBV13	TRBJ2-7	CASSPTETYGQYF	TGTGCCAGCAGCCCGACAGAGACCTACGGGCAGTACTTC
TRBD1	.	TRBV2	TRBJ2-6	CASSDRAGANVLTF	TGTGCCAGCAGCGACAGGGCAGGGGCCAACGTCCTGACTTTC
.	many	TRBV19	TRBJ1-5	CASSARSFSNQPQHF	TGTGCCAGTAGTGCCCGGAGCTTTAGCAATCAGCCCCAGCATTTT
.	few	TRBV19	TRBJ1-5	CASQDDNQPQHF	TGTGCCAGTCAGGATGACAATCAGCCCCAGCATTTT
.	.	TRBV28	TRBJ1-6	CASSLGRAVSNSPLHF	TGTGCCAGCAGTTTAGGGCGGGCAGTCAGTAATTCACCCCTCCACTTT
TRBD1	many	TRBV6-2/TRBV6-3	TRBJ2-2	CASTTPSGGNTGELFF	TGTGCCAGCACCACACCTTCAGGGGGGAACACCGGGGAGCTGTTTTTT
TRBD1	few	TRBV27	TRBJ1-6	CASRAKTGTGSTLGSPLHF	TGTGCCAGCAGAGCAAAAACCGGGACAGGGTCGACCCTCGGTTCACCCCTCCACTTT
.	.	TRBV20-1	TRBJ2-7	CSASGSFEQYF	TGCAGTGCTAGCGGGAGTTTCGAGCAGTACTTC
.	.	TRBV7-9	TRBJ2-1	CASSLESPLYNEQFF	TGTGCCAGCAGCTTAGAAAGCCCCCTATACAATGAGCAGTTCTTC
.	.	TRBV19	TRBJ1-5	CASSIQWDSNQPQHF	TGTGCCAGTAGTATCCAGTGGGATAGCAATCAGCCCCAGCATTTT
.	.	TRBV11-2	TRBJ1-1	CASSLEDSLNTEAFF	TGTGCCAGCAGCTTAGAGGACAGCCTGAACACTGAAGCTTTCTTT
.	.	TRBV12-3/TRBV12-4	TRBJ1-2	CASSLLVGDYGYTF	TGTGCCAGCAGTTTACTAGTCGGGGACTATGGCTACACCTTC
TRBD2	few	TRBV20-1	TRBJ2-7	CSATRTSGRGGEQYF	TGCAGTGCTACCCGGACTAGCGGGAGAGGGGGCGAGCAGTACTTC
TRBD1	many	TRBV7-3	TRBJ2-3	CASSLGTGRGDTQYF	TGTGCCAGCAGCTTAGGGACAGGGAGGGGAGATACGCAGTATTTT
.	.	TRBV7-2	TRBJ2-2	CASSSIGTTGELFF	TGTGCCAGCAGCTCGATCGGGACCACCGGGGAGCTGTTTTTT
.	few	TRBV28	TRBJ2-7	CASSNAGARYEQYF	TGTGCCAGCAGCAACGCAGGGGCGCGCTACGAGCAGTACTTC
TRBD1	many	TRBV20-1	TRBJ2-7	CSAPDRGYEQYF	TGCAGTGCACCGGACAGGGGGTACGAGCAGTACTTC
TRBD2	many	TRBV12-3/TRBV12-4	TRBJ2-2	CASTLAGRLTGELFF	TGTGCCAGCACTTTAGCGGGGCGCTTAACCGGGGAGCTGTTTTTT
TRBD1	.	TRBV20-1	TRBJ2-5	CSARDFGTGGQETQYF	TGCAGTGCTAGAGATTTCGGGACAGGGGGCCAGGAGACCCAGTACTTC
.	.	TRBV10-3	TRBJ1-1	CAISDEDSGNTEAFF	TGTGCCATCAGTGATGAAGACAGCGGGAACACTGAAGCTTTCTTT
TRBD2	.	TRBV7-2	TRBJ2-7	CASGLAGGPWEQYF	TGTGCCAGCGGACTAGCGGGAGGGCCATGGGAGCAGTACTTC
.	.	TRBV7-9	TRBJ2-7	CASSLDSSGQQYF	TGTGCCAGCAGCCTCGACAGCTCCGGACAGCAGTACTTC
.	many	TRBV2	TRBJ1-4	CASRPLGARRGDEKLFF	TGTGCCAGCCGTCCGTTGGGGGCCCGCCGGGGGGATGAAAAACTGTTTTTT
TRBD1	.	TRBV2	TRBJ2-7	CASTINRGYEQYF	TGTGCCAGCACTATAAACAGGGGTTACGAGCAGTACTTC
.	.	TRBV6-1	TRBJ1-2	CASSHRFYGYTF	TGTGCCAGCAGTCACAGATTCTATGGCTACACCTTC
.	medium-sized	TRBV20-1	TRBJ1-4	CSAPIRTNEKLFF	TGCAGTGCTCCCATCAGAACTAATGAAAAACTGTTTTTT
TRBD1	.	TRBV9	TRBJ1-2	CASSGQGGQGLGYTF	TGTGCCAGCAGCGGACAGGGGGGACAGGGGCTCGGCTACACCTTC
TRBD1	.	TRBV20-1	TRBJ1-1	CGAQQDRGYMNAEAFF	TGCGGTGCCCAGCAGGACAGGGGCTATATGAACGCTGAAGCTTTCTTT
.	many	TRBV7-9	TRBJ2-7	CASSSGGTVYEQYF	TGTGCCAGCAGCTCCGGGGGGACAGTTTACGAGCAGTACTTC
.	.	TRBV10-3	TRBJ1-5	CASSPRRPYSNQPQHF	TGTGCCAGCAGCCCCCGACGGCCTTATAGCAATCAGCCCCAGCATTTT
.	many	TRBV4-3	TRBJ2-7	CASSQDRGGTYEQYF	TGCGCCAGCAGCCAAGACAGGGGGGGCACCTACGAGCAGTACTTC
.	many	TRBV19	TRBJ1-4	CASRKSRFYGNEKLFF	TGTGCCAGTAGAAAGTCCAGATTCTATGGTAATGAAAAACTGTTTTTT
.	many	TRBV2	TRBJ2-3	CASRLGETDTQYF	TGTGCCAGCAGGTTGGGGGAAACAGATACGCAGTATTTT